The present entry profiles one T cell receptor (beta chain) with its context. The sample is drawn from a study of T cell changes during pregnancy in multiple sclerosis. Profiling relied on immunoSEQ multiplex PCR, and the TCRdb table lists in-frame clones only, not all of them. This table holds roughly 47,000 clones, under 95% found once. V gave up 1 base and J gave up 1 base, with 8 bases separating them. The CDR3 is 15 residues long. CDR1 SGHTA and CDR2 FQGNSA come from the germline V gene. Sequenced here: CD8+ T cells from peripheral blood mononuclear cells, sampled before pregnancy. The chain uses TRBV7-2 and TRBJ1-5; possibly TRBD1 for D (5 bases). This TCR was recovered from a female donor with multiple sclerosis, enrolled in a pregnancy study. The CDR3 region has the DNA TGTGCCAGCAGCTTAGAGACAGCCAGCAATCAGCCCCAGCATTTT. Encoded protein: CASSLETASNQPQHF.